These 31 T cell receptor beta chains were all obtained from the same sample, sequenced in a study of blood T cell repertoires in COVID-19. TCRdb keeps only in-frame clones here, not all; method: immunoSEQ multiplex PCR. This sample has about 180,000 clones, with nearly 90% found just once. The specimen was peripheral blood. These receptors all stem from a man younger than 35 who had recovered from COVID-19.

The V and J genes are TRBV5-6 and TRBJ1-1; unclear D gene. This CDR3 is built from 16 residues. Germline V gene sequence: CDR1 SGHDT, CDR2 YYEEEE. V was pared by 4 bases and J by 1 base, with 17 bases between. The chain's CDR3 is CASSLRLGFPNTEAFF. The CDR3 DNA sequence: TGTGCCAGCAGCCTCAGACTCGGGTTCCCGAACACTGAAGCTTTCTTT.

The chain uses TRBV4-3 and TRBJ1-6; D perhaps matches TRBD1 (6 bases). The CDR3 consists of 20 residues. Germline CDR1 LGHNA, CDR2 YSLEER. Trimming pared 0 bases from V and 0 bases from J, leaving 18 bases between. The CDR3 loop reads CASSQDWVGQFSSYNSPLHF. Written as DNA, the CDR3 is TGCGCCAGCAGCCAAGATTGGGTCGGACAGTTTAGCTCCTATAATTCACCCCTCCACTTT.

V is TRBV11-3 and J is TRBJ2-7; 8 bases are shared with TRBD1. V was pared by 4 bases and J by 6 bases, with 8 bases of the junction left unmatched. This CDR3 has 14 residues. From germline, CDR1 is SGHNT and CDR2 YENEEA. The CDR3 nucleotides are TGTGCCAGCAGCTCCCACAGGGGGGCTACCGAGCAGTACTTC. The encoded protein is CASSSHRGATEQYF.

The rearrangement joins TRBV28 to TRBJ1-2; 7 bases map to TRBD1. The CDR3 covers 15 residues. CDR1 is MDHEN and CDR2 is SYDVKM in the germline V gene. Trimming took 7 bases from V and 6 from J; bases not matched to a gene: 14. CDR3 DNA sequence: TGTGCCAGCACCACAGGGGTGGCCTTCCCCCATGGCTACACCTTC. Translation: CASTTGVAFPHGYTF.

The CDR3 region has the DNA TGCGCCAGCAGCCAAGGATTCAGGGTCGGGTTGGATACGCAGTATTTT. Protein sequence: CASSQGFRVGLDTQYF. V is TRBV4-3 and J is TRBJ2-3, with a possible D match to TRBD1 (5 bases). V was trimmed by 1 base and J by 6 bases, leaving 17 bases between them. Germline values: CDR1 LGHNA, CDR2 YSLEER. The CDR3 extends over 16 amino acids.

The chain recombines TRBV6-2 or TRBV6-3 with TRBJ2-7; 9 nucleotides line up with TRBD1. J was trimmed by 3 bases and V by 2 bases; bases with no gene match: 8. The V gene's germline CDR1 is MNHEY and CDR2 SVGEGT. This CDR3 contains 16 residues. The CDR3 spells CASSYKGTGGVYEQYF. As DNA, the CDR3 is TGTGCCAGCAGTTACAAAGGAACAGGGGGCGTCTACGAGCAGTACTTC.

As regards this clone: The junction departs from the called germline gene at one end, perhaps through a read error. CDR3 sequence reads: CASSLRPGTSGRGAQETQYF. The DNA of the CDR3 is TGTGCTAGCAGCTTACGGCCCGGGACTAGCGGGAGAGGGGCCCAAGAGACCCAGTACTTC. The V and J genes are TRBV7-7 and TRBJ2-5, with TRBD2 identical over 14 bases. The CDR3 loop spans 20 amino acids. The germline CDR1 and CDR2 sequences are SSHAT and FNYEAQ (reference sequence).

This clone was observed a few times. CDR3 nucleotide sequence: TGTGCCTGGAGCCCCCCGAGCGGGACTAGAGATACGCAGTATTTT. It specifies CAWSPPSGTRDTQYF. The V gene is TRBV30, the J gene TRBJ2-3, with 8 bases lining up with TRBD2. J gave up 5 bases and V 3 bases, and 10 bases lay outside the gene matches. Per germline, CDR1 GTSNPN and CDR2 SVGIG (reference sequence). This CDR3 region has 15 residues.

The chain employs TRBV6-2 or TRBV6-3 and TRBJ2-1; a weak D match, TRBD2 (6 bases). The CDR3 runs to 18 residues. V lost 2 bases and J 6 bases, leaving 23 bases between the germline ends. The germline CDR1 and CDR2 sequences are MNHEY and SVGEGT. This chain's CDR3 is CASSYLAFSGDWVNEQFF. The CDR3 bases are TGTGCCAGCAGTTACCTCGCTTTTAGCGGAGATTGGGTCAATGAGCAGTTCTTC.

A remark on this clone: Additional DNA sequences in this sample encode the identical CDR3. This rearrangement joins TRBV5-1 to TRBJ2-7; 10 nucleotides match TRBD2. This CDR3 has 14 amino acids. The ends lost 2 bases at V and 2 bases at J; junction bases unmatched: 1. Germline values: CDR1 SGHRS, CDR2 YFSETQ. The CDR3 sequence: CASSLAGGPYEQYF. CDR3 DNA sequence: TGCGCCAGCAGCTTAGCGGGAGGGCCCTACGAGCAGTACTTC.

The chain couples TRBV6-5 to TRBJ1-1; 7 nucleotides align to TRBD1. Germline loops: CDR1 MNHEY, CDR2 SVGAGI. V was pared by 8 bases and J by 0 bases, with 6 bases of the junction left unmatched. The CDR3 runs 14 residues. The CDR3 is CASRTGSMNTEAFF. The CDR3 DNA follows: TGTGCCAGCCGGACAGGCAGCATGAACACTGAAGCTTTCTTT.

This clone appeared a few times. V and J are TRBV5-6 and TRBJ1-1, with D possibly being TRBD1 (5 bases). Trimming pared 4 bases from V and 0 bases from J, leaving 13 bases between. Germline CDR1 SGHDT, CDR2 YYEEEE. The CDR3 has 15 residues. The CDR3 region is CASSEDTVMNTEAFF. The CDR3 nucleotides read TGTGCCAGCAGCGAGGACACCGTCATGAACACTGAAGCTTTCTTT.

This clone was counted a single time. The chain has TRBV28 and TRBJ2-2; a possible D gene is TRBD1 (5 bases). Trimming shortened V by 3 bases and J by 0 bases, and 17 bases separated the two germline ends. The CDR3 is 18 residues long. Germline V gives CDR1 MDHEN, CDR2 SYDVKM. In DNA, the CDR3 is TGTGCCAGCAGTTTCTCCCCTTGGGGCGGCCCGAACACCGGGGAGCTGTTTTTT. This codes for CASSFSPWGGPNTGELFF. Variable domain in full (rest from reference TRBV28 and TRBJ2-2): DVKVTQSSRYLVKRTGEKVFLECVQDMDHENMFWYRQDPGLGLRLIYFSYDVKMKEKGDIPEGYSVSREKKERFSLILESASTNQTSMYLCASSFSPWGGPNTGELFFGEGSRLTVL.

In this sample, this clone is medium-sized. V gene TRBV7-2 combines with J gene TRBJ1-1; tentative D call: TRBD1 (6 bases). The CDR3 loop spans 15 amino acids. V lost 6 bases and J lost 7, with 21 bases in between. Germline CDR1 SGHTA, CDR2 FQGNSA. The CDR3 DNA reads TGTGCCAGCAGTCATAGGGGGTCTAGCCGGGTTGAAGCTTTCTTT. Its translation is CASSHRGSSRVEAFF.

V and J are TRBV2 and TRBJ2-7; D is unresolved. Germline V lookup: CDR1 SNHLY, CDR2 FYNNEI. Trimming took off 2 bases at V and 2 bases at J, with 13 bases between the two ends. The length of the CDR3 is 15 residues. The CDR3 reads CASSERRNWAYEQYF. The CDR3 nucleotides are TGTGCCAGCAGTGAAAGGAGAAACTGGGCCTACGAGCAGTACTTC. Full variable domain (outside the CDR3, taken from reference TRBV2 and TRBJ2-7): EPEVTQTPSHQVTQMGQEVILRCVPISNHLYFYWYRQILGQKVEFLVSFYNNEISEKSEIFDDQFSVERPDGSNFTLKIRSTKLEDSAMYFCASSERRNWAYEQYFGPGTRLTVT.

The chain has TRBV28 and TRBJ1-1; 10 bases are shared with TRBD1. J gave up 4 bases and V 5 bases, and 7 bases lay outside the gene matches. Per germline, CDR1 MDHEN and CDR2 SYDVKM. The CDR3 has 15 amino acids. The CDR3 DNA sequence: TGTGCCAGCAGTCCTCGACAGGGGGCGCTCACTGAAGCTTTCTTT. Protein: CASSPRQGALTEAFF.

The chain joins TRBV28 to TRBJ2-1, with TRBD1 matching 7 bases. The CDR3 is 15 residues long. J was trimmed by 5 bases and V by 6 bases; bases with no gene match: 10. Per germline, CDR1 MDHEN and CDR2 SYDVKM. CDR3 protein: CASSSPRDSNNEQFF. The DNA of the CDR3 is TGTGCCAGCAGCTCCCCCCGGGACAGTAACAATGAGCAGTTCTTC.

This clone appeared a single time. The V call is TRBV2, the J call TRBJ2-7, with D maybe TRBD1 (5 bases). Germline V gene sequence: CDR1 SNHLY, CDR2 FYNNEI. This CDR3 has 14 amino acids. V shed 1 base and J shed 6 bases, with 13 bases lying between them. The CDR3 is CASSEGVTVTEQYF. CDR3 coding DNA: TGTGCCAGCAGTGAAGGGGTGACAGTGACCGAGCAGTACTTC.

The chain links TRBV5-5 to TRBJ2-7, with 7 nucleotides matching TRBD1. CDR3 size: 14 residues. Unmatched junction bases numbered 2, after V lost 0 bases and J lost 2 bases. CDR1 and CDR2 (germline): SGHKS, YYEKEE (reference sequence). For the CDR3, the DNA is TGTGCCAGCAGCTTGGGCCAGGGGGCCTACGAGCAGTACTTC. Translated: CASSLGQGAYEQYF.

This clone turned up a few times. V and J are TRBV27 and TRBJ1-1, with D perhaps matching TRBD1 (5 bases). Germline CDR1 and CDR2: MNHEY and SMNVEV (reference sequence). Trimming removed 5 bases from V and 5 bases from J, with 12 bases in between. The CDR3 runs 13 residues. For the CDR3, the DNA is TGTGCCAGCAGTCCTCGACAGTGGACTGAAGCTTTCTTT. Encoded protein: CASSPRQWTEAFF.

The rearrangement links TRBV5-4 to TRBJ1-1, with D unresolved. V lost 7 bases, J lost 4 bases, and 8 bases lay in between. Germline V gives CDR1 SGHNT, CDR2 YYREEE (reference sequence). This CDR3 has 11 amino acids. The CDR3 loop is CASGLRTEAFF. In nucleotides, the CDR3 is TGTGCCAGCGGACTACGCACTGAAGCTTTCTTT.

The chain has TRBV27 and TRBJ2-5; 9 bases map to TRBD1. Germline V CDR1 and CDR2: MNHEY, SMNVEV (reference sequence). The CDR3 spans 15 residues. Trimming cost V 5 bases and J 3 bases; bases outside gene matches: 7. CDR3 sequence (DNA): TGTGCCAGCAGTCGGATCGGACAGGGGAAAGAGACCCAGTACTTC. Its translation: CASSRIGQGKETQYF.

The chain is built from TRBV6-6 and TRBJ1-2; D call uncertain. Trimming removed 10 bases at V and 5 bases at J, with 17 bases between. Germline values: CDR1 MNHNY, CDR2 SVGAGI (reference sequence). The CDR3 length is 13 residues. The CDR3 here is CATERQTNYGYTF. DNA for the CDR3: TGTGCCACGGAACGACAAACCAATTATGGCTACACCTTC.

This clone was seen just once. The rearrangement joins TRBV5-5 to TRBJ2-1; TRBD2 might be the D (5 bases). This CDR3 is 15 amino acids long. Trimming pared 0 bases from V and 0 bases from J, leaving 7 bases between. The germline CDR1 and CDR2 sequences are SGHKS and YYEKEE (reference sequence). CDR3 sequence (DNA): TGTGCCAGCAGCTTGGTTGGGAGCTCCTACAATGAGCAGTTCTTC. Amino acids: CASSLVGSSYNEQFF.

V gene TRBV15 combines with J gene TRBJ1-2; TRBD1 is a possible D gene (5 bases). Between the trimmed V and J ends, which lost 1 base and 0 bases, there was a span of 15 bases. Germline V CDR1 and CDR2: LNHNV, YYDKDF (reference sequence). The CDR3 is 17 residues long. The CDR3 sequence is CATSRAGGGSANYGYTF. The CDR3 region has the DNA TGTGCCACCAGCAGAGCCGGTGGGGGGTCAGCTAACTATGGCTACACCTTC. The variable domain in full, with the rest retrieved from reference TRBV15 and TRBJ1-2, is DAMVIQNPRYQVTQFGKPVTLSCSQTLNHNVMYWYQQKSSQAPKLLFHYYDKDFNNEADTPDNFQSRRPNTSFCFLDIRSPGLGDTAMYLCATSRAGGGSANYGYTFGSGTRLTVV.

CDR3 sequence: CASSPTGPATEAFF. Written as DNA, the CDR3 is TGTGCCAGCAGCCCCACAGGACCGGCCACTGAAGCTTTCTTT. This chain links TRBV7-3 with TRBJ1-1; D might be TRBD1 (5 bases). Trimming removed 5 bases at V and 4 bases at J, with 14 bases between. Germline loops: CDR1 SGHTA, CDR2 FQGTGA. The CDR3 loop spans 14 amino acids.

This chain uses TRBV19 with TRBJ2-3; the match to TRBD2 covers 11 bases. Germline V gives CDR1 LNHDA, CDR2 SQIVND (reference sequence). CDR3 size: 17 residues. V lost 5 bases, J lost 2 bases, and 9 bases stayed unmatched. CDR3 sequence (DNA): TGTGCCAGTAGTGGGACTAGCGGTGAGCACCACACAGATACGCAGTATTTT. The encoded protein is CASSGTSGEHHTDTQYF.

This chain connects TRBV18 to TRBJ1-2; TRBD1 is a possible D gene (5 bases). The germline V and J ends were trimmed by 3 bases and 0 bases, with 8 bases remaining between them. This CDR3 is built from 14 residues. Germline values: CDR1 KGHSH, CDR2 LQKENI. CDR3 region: CASSPDRANYGYTF. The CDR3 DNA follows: TGTGCCAGCTCACCCGACAGAGCTAACTATGGCTACACCTTC.

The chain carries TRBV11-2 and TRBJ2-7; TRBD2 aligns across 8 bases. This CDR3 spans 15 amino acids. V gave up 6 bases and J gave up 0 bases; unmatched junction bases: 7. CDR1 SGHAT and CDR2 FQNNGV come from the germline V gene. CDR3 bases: TGTGCCAGCAGATTTAGCGGGGCAAGCTCCTACGAGCAGTACTTC. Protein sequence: CASRFSGASSYEQYF.

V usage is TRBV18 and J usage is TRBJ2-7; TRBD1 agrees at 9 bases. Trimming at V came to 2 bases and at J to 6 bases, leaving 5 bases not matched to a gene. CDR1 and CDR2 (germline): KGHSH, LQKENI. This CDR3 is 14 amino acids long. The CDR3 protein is CASSPLDRGGEQYF. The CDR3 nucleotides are TGTGCCAGCTCACCATTGGACAGGGGCGGCGAGCAGTACTTC.

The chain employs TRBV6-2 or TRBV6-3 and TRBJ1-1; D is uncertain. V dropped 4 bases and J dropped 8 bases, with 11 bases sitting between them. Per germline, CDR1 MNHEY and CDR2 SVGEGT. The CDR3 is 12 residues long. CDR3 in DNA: TGTGCCAGCAGTTCCGTAGGGAGAGAAGCTTTCTTT. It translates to CASSSVGREAFF.